Below, 2 T cell receptor beta chains from the same sample are listed, as sequenced in a study of blood T cell repertoires in COVID-19. The data were produced by immunoSEQ multiplex PCR, yet TCRdb's version contains in-frame clones alone and is incomplete. This table has about 340,000 clones, around nine tenths appearing once. Sequencing used peripheral blood. The origin of the receptors is a woman in her 70s with COVID-19, enrolled during active disease.

This rearrangement joins TRBV20-1 to TRBJ1-4, with D possibly TRBD1 on 5 matching bases. Germline CDR1 is DFQATT and CDR2 is SNEGSKA (reference sequence). The CDR3 runs 16 residues. V was clipped by 3 bases and J by 5 bases, with 19 bases between them. In DNA, the CDR3 is TGCAGTGCTAGTACTGCAGGAGGGGAGTGGAATGAAAAACTGTTTTTT. Translated, it gives CSASTAGGEWNEKLFF.

In regard to this clone: A junction boundary mismatches the germline segment, possibly from a read error. In the same sample, other DNA sequences code for this CDR3. This chain connects TRBV4-1 to TRBJ2-2, with D possibly TRBD2 on 7 matching bases. The V gene's germline CDR1 is MGHRA and CDR2 YSYEKL. There are 16 residues in the CDR3. CDR3 region: CASSPYGGALPGELFF. The DNA of the CDR3 is TGCGCCAGCAGCCCGTATGGGGGGGCTTTACCCGGGGAGCTATTTTTT.